A selection of T cell receptor beta chains follows, all from one sample in a study of OX40 agonist ivuxolimab in advanced cancers. The data were produced by immunoSEQ multiplex PCR, yet TCRdb's version contains in-frame clones alone and is incomplete. Among about 58,000 clones listed, 80% to 90% were seen once. Sequenced material: CD4+ or CD8+ T cells sorted from blood, taken in a trial of the OX40 agonist ivuxolimab. The source is an adult with an advanced solid tumor such as melanoma, head and neck, liver or kidney cancer. Both conserved end residues are part of each CDR3. Fields, in order: V gene, D gene, clone size, J gene, CDR3 DNA, CDR3 protein. The D gene is left open where the match is weak. Clone sizes are given selectively: once, few, many, or a class where the clone is expanded.

TRBV7-9	-	medium-sized	TRBJ2-5	TGTGCCAGCAGCCTCCTAGCAGGGGAGACCCAGTACTTC	CASSLLAGETQYF
TRBV9	-	-	TRBJ2-1	TGTGCCAGCAGCATTTATTCTAGCGATGAGCAGTTCTTC	CASSIYSSDEQFF
TRBV6-5	-	-	TRBJ1-5	TGTGCCAGCAGCCGGACAGGCAATCAGCCCCAGCATTTT	CASSRTGNQPQHF
TRBV2	TRBD2	-	TRBJ2-1	TGTGCCAGCAGTGACCTTAGCGGGAGCCCTTACAATGAGCAGTTCTTC	CASSDLSGSPYNEQFF
TRBV29-1	-	-	TRBJ2-4	TGCAGCGTTCGTCCCGGAGGGAGCGCCCCTAAAAACATTCAGTACTTC	CSVRPGGSAPKNIQYF
TRBV6-5	-	few	TRBJ1-2	TGTGCCAGCAGTAACGAGTGGGGCTACACCTTC	CASSNEWGYTF
TRBV19	TRBD1	once	TRBJ1-1	TGTGCCAGTAGTTTCGGACAGGCGGGACCTGAAGCTTTCTTT	CASSFGQAGPEAFF
TRBV5-5	-	-	TRBJ1-4	TGTGCCAGCACGGCGATGGCCTCTAATGAAAAACTGTTTTTT	CASTAMASNEKLFF
TRBV6-6	-	-	TRBJ1-3	TGTGCCAGCAGCCCCTCCAGATCTGGAAACACCATATATTTT	CASSPSRSGNTIYF
TRBV9	-	-	TRBJ1-2	TGTGCCAGCAGCGGATTGGGGGTTGGCTACACCTTC	CASSGLGVGYTF
TRBV27	TRBD1	-	TRBJ2-2	TGTGCCAGCAGGACAGGGGGCCTCGGGGAGCTGTTTTTT	CASRTGGLGELFF
TRBV7-9	-	few	TRBJ1-1	TGTGCCAGCAGCACTCAGTTGGGGCCTGAAGCTTTCTTT	CASSTQLGPEAFF
TRBV7-9	-	-	TRBJ2-3	TGTGCCAGCAGCTTAGATGGGGTCCCAGGTACGCAGTATTTT	CASSLDGVPGTQYF
TRBV28	-	-	TRBJ1-5	TGTGCCAGCAGTTTATGGTCTGGGCAGCCCCAGCATTTT	CASSLWSGQPQHF
TRBV5-1	-	-	TRBJ1-1	TGCGCCAGCAGCTTGGAGGTGGGGGAAAATGAAGCTTTCTTT	CASSLEVGENEAFF
TRBV19	TRBD1	-	TRBJ1-4	TGTGCCAGCCATGTTGGGGACAGGGGAGAACTGTTTTTT	CASHVGDRGELFF
TRBV9	TRBD1	-	TRBJ2-2	TGTGCCAGCAGCGCCCGCCGGACAGGGCGGACCGGGGAGCTGTTTTTT	CASSARRTGRTGELFF
TRBV19	-	-	TRBJ2-5	TGTGCCAGTAGTAACAAATGGGAGACCCAGTACTTC	CASSNKWETQYF
TRBV11-2	-	-	TRBJ1-6	TGTGCCAGCAGTTTCCGCGGGACAATGGATTCACCCCTCCACTTT	CASSFRGTMDSPLHF
TRBV7-9	TRBD1	-	TRBJ1-1	TGTGCCAGCAGCTTGGACAGGGACACTGAAGCTTTCTTT	CASSLDRDTEAFF
TRBV12-2	-	-	TRBJ2-3	TGTGCAAGCAAGGGGCTAGCGGATGGGGCAGATACGCAGTATTTT	CASKGLADGADTQYF
TRBV6-5	-	-	TRBJ2-2	TGTGCCAGCAGCATCTCCGGGGAGCTGTTTTTT	CASSISGELFF
TRBV28	TRBD1	-	TRBJ2-7	TGTGCCAGCAGCTCACGGACAGGCCAAGAAGATTACATCTCCTACGAGCAGTACTTC	CASSSRTGQEDYISYEQYF
TRBV30	-	-	TRBJ1-2	TGTGCCTGGTGGGGGTCAGACAGCGCTAACTATGGCTACACCTTC	CAWWGSDSANYGYTF
TRBV28	-	-	TRBJ2-2	TGTGCCAGCAGTGCCCGCCCAGGGATTAACACCGGGGAGCTGTTTTTT	CASSARPGINTGELFF
TRBV7-7	TRBD1	-	TRBJ2-5	TGTGCTAGCAGCCGGACAGGGACTTTGGAGACCCAGTACTTC	CASSRTGTLETQYF
TRBV2	-	-	TRBJ2-3	TGTGCCAGCAGTGCGGGACCTAGGGGAGATACGCAGTATTTT	CASSAGPRGDTQYF
TRBV11-2	-	-	TRBJ2-7	TGTGCCAGCAGCGCCCGTCACTCACGCCTCTACGAGCAGTACTTC	CASSARHSRLYEQYF
TRBV27	-	-	TRBJ2-3	TGTGCCAGCAGTTTACAGGGGTCATTGGGCACAGATACGCAGTATTTT	CASSLQGSLGTDTQYF
TRBV4-2	TRBD2	-	TRBJ2-1	TGTGCCAGCAGCCCCCTAGCGGGGGCTTACAATGAGCAGTTCTTC	CASSPLAGAYNEQFF
TRBV4-1	-	-	TRBJ2-6	TGCGCCAGCAGCCAAGAGCCAGTGGGGGCTGGGGCCAACGTCCTGACTTTC	CASSQEPVGAGANVLTF
TRBV28	-	-	TRBJ2-1	TGTGCCAGCAGTTTAACCGCGGCGGGACTCCACAATGAGCAGTTCTTC	CASSLTAAGLHNEQFF